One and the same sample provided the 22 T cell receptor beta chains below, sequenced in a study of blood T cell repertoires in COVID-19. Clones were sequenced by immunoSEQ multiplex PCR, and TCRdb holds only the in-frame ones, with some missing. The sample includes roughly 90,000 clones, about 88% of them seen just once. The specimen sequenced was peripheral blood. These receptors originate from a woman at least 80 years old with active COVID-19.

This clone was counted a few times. Here the CDR3 DNA reads TGCGCCGCCAGGTCCCAAGAGACCCAGTACTTC. Its protein product is CAARSQETQYF. The gene calls are TRBV10-1 and TRBJ2-5, with D unresolved. Deletions cut 11 bases from V and 1 base from J, with 8 bases between. Germline V gene lookup returns CDR1 WNHNN and CDR2 SYGVQD (reference sequence). The CDR3 has 11 amino acids.

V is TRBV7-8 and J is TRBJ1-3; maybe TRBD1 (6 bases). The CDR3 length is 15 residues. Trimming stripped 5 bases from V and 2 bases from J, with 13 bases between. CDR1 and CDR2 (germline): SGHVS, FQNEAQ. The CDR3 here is CASSRVEGAGNTIYF. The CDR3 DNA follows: TGTGCCAGCAGCAGGGTAGAGGGGGCTGGAAACACCATATATTTT.

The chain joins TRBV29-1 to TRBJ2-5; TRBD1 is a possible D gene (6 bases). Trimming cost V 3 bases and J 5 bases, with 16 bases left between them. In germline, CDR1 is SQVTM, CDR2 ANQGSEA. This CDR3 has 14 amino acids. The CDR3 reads CSVDRPGARETQYF. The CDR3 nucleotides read TGCAGCGTTGACCGCCCAGGGGCGCGGGAGACCCAGTACTTC.

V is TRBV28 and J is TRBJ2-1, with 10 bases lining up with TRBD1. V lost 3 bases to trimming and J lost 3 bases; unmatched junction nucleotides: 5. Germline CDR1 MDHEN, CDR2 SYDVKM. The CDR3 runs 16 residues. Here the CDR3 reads CASSFSDRGLYNEQFF. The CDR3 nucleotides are TGTGCCAGCAGTTTTTCAGACAGGGGGCTCTACAATGAGCAGTTCTTC.

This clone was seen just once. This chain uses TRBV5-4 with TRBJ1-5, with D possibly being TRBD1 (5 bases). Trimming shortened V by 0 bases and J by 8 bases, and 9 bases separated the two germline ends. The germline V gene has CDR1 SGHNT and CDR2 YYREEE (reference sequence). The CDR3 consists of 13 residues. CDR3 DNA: TGTGCCAGCAGCTTGGGGGGGGAAAAGCCCCAGCATTTT. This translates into CASSLGGEKPQHF.

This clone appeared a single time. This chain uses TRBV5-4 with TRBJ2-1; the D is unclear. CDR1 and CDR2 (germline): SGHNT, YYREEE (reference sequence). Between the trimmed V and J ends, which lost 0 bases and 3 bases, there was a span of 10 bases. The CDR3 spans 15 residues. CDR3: CASSLGQDNYNEQFF. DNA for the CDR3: TGTGCCAGCAGCTTGGGGCAGGATAACTACAATGAGCAGTTCTTC.

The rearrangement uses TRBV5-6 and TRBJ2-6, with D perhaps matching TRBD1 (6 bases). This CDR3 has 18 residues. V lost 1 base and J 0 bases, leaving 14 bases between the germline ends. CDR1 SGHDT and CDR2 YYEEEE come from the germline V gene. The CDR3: CASSLIGRGSSGANVLTF. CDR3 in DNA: TGTGCCAGCAGCTTGATCGGCAGGGGAAGCTCTGGGGCCAACGTCCTGACTTTC. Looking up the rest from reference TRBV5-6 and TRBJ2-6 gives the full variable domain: DAGVTQSPTHLIKTRGQQVTLRCSPKSGHDTVSWYQQALGQGPQFIFQYYEEEERQRGNFPDRFSGHQFPNYSSELNVNALLLGDSALYLCASSLIGRGSSGANVLTFGAGSRLTVL.

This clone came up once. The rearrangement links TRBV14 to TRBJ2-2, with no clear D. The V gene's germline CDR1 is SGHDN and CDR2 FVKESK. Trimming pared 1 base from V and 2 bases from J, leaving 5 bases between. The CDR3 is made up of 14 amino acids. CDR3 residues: CASSQVRNTGELFF. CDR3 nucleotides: TGTGCCAGCAGCCAAGTCAGAAACACCGGGGAGCTGTTTTTT.

CDR3 sequence reads: CASSSLFYEQYF. The CDR3 DNA reads TGTGCCAGCAGCTCTCTGTTCTACGAGCAGTACTTC. The rearrangement joins TRBV5-6 to TRBJ2-7; D is ambiguous. Deletions cut 3 bases from V and 3 bases from J, with 7 bases between. This CDR3 is 12 amino acids long. The germline gives CDR1 SGHDT, CDR2 YYEEEE.

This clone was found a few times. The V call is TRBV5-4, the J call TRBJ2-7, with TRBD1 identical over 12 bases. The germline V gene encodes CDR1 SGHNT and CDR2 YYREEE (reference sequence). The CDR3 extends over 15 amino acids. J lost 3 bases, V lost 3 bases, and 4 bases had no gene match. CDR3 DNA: TGTGCCAGCAGCTCGGGGACAGGGGGCAACTACGAGCAGTACTTC. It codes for CASSSGTGGNYEQYF.

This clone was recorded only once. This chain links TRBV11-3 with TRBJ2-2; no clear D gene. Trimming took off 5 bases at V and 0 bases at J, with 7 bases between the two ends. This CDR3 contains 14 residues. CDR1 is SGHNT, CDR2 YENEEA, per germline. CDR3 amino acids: CASSPLANTGELFF. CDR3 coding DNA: TGTGCCAGCAGCCCCCTAGCGAACACCGGGGAGCTGTTTTTT. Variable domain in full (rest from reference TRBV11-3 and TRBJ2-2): EAGVVQSPRYKIIEKKQPVAFWCNPISGHNTLYWYLQNLGQGPELLIRYENEEAVDDSQLPKDRFSAERLKGVDSTLKIQPAELGDSAVYLCASSPLANTGELFFGEGSRLTVL.

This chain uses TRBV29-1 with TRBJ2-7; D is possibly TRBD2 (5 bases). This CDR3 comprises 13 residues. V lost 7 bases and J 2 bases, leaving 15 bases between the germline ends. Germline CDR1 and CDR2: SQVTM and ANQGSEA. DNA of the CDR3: TGCAGCGCAAGACCGGGATCCGCCTACGAGCAGTACTTC. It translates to CSARPGSAYEQYF.

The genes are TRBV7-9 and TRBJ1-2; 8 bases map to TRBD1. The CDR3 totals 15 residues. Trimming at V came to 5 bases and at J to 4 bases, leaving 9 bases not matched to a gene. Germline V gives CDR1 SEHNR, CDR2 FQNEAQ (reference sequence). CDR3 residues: CASSPRGRVGYGYTF. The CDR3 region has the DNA TGTGCCAGCAGCCCCAGGGGGCGAGTGGGCTATGGCTACACCTTC.

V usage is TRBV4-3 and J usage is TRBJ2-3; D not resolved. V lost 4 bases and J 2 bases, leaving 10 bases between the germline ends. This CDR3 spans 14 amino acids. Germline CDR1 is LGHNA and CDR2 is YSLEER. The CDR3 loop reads CASSRGVLTDTQYF. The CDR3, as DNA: TGCGCCAGCAGCCGAGGAGTCCTCACAGATACGCAGTATTTT.

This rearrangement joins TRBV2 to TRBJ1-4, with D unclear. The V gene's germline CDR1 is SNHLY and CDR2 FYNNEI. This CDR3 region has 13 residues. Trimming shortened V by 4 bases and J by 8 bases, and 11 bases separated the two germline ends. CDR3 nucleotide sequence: TGTGCCAGCAGTGGCGAACGCAGGGAAAAACTGTTTTTT. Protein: CASSGERREKLFF.

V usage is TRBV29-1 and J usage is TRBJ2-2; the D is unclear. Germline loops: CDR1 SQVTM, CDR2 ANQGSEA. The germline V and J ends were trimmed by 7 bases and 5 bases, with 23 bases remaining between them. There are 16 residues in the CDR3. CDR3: CSASDQFFNPTGELFF. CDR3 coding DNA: TGCAGCGCCAGCGACCAATTCTTCAATCCGACCGGGGAGCTGTTTTTT.

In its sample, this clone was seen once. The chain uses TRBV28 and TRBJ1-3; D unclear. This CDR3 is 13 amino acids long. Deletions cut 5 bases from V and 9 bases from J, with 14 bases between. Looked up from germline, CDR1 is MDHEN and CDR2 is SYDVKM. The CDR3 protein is CASSPRAGFTIYF. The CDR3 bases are TGTGCCAGCAGTCCACGGGCGGGTTTCACCATATATTTT.

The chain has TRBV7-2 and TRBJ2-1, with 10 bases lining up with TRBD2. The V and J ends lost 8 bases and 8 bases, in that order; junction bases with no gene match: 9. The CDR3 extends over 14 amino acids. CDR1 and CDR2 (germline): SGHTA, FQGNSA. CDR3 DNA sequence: TGTGCCAGCTATCCCCTAGCGGGAGTCTATGAGCAGTTCTTC. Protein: CASYPLAGVYEQFF.

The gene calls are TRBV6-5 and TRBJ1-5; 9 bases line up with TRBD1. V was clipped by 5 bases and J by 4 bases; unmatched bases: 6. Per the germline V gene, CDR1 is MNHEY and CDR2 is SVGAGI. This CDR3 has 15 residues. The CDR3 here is CASSNRGQGNQPQHF. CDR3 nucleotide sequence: TGTGCCAGCAGTAACAGGGGGCAGGGAAATCAGCCCCAGCATTTT.

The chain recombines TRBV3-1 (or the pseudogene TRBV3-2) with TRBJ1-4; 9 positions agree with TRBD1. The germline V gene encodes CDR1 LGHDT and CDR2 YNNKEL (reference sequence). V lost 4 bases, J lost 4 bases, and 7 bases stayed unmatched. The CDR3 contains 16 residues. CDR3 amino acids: CASSLGTGQGNEKLFF. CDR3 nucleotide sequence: TGTGCCAGCAGCCTAGGGACGGGACAGGGTAATGAAAAACTGTTTTTT.

The CDR3 reads CASRLQGVHYGYTF. CDR3 DNA: TGTGCCAGCAGGCTACAAGGGGTACACTATGGCTACACCTTC. The gene calls are TRBV27 and TRBJ1-2, with D possibly being TRBD1 (5 bases). Trimming took off 6 bases at V and 3 bases at J, with 14 bases between the two ends. CDR3 length: 14 residues. The germline V gene has CDR1 MNHEY and CDR2 SMNVEV (reference sequence).

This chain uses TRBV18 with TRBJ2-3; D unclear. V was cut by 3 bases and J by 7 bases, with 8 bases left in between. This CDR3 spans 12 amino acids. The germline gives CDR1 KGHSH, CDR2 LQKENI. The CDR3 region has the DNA TGTGCCAGCTCACCCACACATCATACGCAGTATTTT. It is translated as CASSPTHHTQYF.